This TCR beta chain stems from a study of PD-1 blockade in classical Hodgkin lymphoma (dated by TCRdb to 2018 to 2020). With regard to the full study: A peripheral blood immune signature of response to PD-1 blockade in classical Hodgkin lymphoma was defined using TCR beta sequencing and CyTOF. Paper-wide results and their limitations: Newly diagnosed patients were reported to have lower baseline TCR diversity than healthy donors, and relapsed/refractory patients were reported to have lower baseline TCR diversity still. The study was limited to a single clinical trial cohort, and causes of repertoire differences, possibly disease activity or prior therapy, remained undefined.

The time point label, as the study defines it: newly diagnosed, previously untreated cHL patient sample. As a comparison group for the relapsed/refractory trial patients, PBMCs from patients with newly diagnosed, previously untreated classical Hodgkin lymphoma were sequenced. Peripheral blood was collected in 8 mL Vacutainer Cell Preparation Tubes, from which PBMCs were isolated by centrifugation and then cryopreserved. CDR1 and CDR2, looked up from the germline V gene, are SGHRS and YFSETQ. At the junction V is shortened by 2 bases and J by 2 bases, with 7 bases in between. Spanning cysteine to phenylalanine, the CDR3 consists of 13 amino acids. Only the CDR3 DNA stays, 39 bases, in frame from base 1. Comments on this clone: The antigen it binds to is not known. Base qualities are not recorded, but no much larger clone differs from it by a single base.

Genomic DNA was isolated using the Qiagen DNeasy kit from unsorted PBMCs as well as from negatively selected CD4+ and CD8+ fractions. Amplification of TCR beta CDR3 regions was done by immunoSEQ multiplex PCR with primers that anneal to V and J segments. A synthetic immune receptor repertoire was used to minimize amplification bias, and remaining bias was computationally removed after sequencing. The published analysis was carried out like this. Custom Python scripts were used to quantify repertoire diversity as the Shannon entropy index. Unsorted, CD4+ and CD8+ repertoires were analyzed separately, except for combined analyses in which CD4+ and CD8+ sequences were merged in silico. The clones in this table, taken by TCRdb from immuneACCESS, are in-frame only. Not every clone is retained; where verified, under half of the shortfall comes from an unresolved V gene, and the cause of the rest is unknown. D and trimming come from the DNA, and the V and J calls and clone size come from that table. For this sample the table gives roughly 77,000 clones, of which 93% were detected only once. The ten largest clones capture roughly 2.7% of the sample.

Input material: peripheral blood mononuclear cells (PBMCs). The sequence links TRBV5-1 to TRBJ2-5; TRBD2 is a possible D gene, resting on 5 matching bases. The clonotype originates from a human donor with classical Hodgkin lymphoma. The DNA sequence reads TGCGCCAGCAGCTTCAGAGGGCAAGAGACCCAGTACTTC. Translated, this is CASSFRGQETQYF. The full variable domain, completed from the reference TRBV5-1 and TRBJ2-5 proteins outside the CDR3, reads KAGVTQTPRYLIKTRGQQVTLSCSPISGHRSVSWYQQTPGQGLQFLFEYFSETQRNKGNFPGRFSGRQFSNSRSEMNVSTLELGDSALYLCASSFRGQETQYFGPGTRLLVL.